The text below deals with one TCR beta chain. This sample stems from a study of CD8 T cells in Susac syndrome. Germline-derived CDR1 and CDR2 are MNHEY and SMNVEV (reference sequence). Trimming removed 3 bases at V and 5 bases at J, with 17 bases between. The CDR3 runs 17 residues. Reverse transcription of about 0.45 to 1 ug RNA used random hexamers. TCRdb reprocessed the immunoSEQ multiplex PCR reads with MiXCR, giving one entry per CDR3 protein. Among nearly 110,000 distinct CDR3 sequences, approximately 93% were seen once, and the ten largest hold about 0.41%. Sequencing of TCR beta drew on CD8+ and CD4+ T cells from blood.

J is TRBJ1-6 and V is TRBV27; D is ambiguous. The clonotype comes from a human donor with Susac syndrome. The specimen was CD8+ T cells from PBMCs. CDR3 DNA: TGTGCCAGCAGTTTTCTGGGCCCCGGTAATCATAATTCACCCCTCCACTTT. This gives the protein CASSFLGPGNHNSPLHF.